This TCR beta chain comes out of a study of T-cell reconstitution after alpha-beta-depleted transplantation in children. Overall study results and limits: At around two months after transplant, the alpha-beta T cells were reportedly derived from several hundred expanded clones that came from non-depleted graft cells. Surviving recipient T cells and thymic progenitors produced the high day-60 TCRbeta diversity seen in some patients. When one year had passed after transplant, most T-cell counts and diversity came from newly produced T cells.

Germline V CDR1 and CDR2: ENHRY, SYGVKD. V shed 6 bases and J 7 bases; nucleotides not matched to a gene: 6. The CDR3 runs 14 residues. Unique molecular identifiers were incorporated when the TCRbeta library was constructed. In TCRdb, the PCR reads were re-called with MiXCR into one record per CDR3 protein. The sample lists about 74,000 distinct CDR3 sequences; around 14% were seen once. About this clonotype: The antigen is undetermined.

This chain links TRBV10-3 with TRBJ1-5; 10 positions match TRBD1. The origin of this receptor is a male patient aged 2-15 years who had a stem cell transplant for acute lymphoblastic leukemia, so the T cells may come from the graft donor. This sample comprised PBMCs, mostly from graft donor cells, obtained 180 days after TCRalphabeta/CD19-depleted stem cell transplant. CDR3 region: CAIRNPDRGQPQHF. DNA for the CDR3: TGTGCCATCAGAAACCCGGACAGGGGGCAGCCCCAGCATTTT.